These 23 T cell receptor beta chains share one sample of origin, sequenced in a study of control samples from healthy donors and cancer patients. Produced via immunoSEQ multiplex PCR; TCRdb's table is partial and in-frame only. The data show about 130,000 clones, with approximately 90% seen just once and roughly 2.5% held by the top ten. The specimen was blood. These receptors all stem from a man aged 35 to 55 in good health.

The chain combines TRBV29-1 with TRBJ2-5, with unresolved D. CDR3 length: 13 residues. Per the germline V gene, CDR1 is SQVTM and CDR2 is ANQGSEA. V was shortened by 3 bases and J by 0 bases, with 8 bases between the two germline ends. CDR3 nucleotide sequence: TGCAGCGTTGACCCGGGCTACCAAGAGACCCAGTACTTC. This codes for CSVDPGYQETQYF.

This chain links TRBV18 with TRBJ1-5, with unresolved D. This CDR3 has 15 amino acids. V dropped 2 bases and J dropped 0 bases, with 8 bases sitting between them. From germline, CDR1 is KGHSH and CDR2 LQKENI. The CDR3 loop is CASSPNRISNQPQHF. The CDR3 nucleotides are TGTGCCAGCTCACCAAACCGGATTAGCAATCAGCCCCAGCATTTT.

V usage is TRBV3-1 (or the pseudogene TRBV3-2) and J usage is TRBJ2-2; possibly TRBD1 or TRBD2 for D (5 bases each). CDR1 and CDR2 (germline): LGHDT, YNNKEL (reference sequence). V gave up 7 bases and J gave up 1 base, with 16 bases separating them. The CDR3 contains 16 residues. The CDR3 DNA reads as TGTGCCAGCAAGGTTTCGGGGACGGGGAACACCGGGGAGCTGTTTTTT. Encoded protein: CASKVSGTGNTGELFF.

This clone was found once. The CDR3 bases are TGTGCCAGCAGTGGTTTCGGGACAGGGCGAGGAGGGACCCAGTACTTC. Amino acid sequence: CASSGFGTGRGGTQYF. The V gene is TRBV25-1, the J gene TRBJ2-5, with 9 bases fitting TRBD1. CDR3 length: 16 amino acids. CDR1 MGHDK and CDR2 SYGVNS come from the germline V gene. V trimming: 4 bases; J trimming: 7 bases; junction bases outside the gene matches: 13. The whole variable domain, filled in from reference TRBV25-1 and TRBJ2-5, reads EADIYQTPRYLVIGTGKKITLECSQTMGHDKMYWYQQDPGMELHLIHYSYGVNSTEKGDLSSESTVSRIRTEHFPLTLESARPSHTSQYLCASSGFGTGRGGTQYFGPGTRLLVL.

There are a few counts of this clone. This chain connects TRBV2 to TRBJ1-5; D gene unclear. The CDR3 loop spans 13 amino acids. V lost 6 bases to trimming and J lost 0 bases, with 6 bases between them. The germline CDR1 and CDR2 sequences are SNHLY and FYNNEI. The CDR3 protein is CASSSYSNQPQHF. CDR3 bases: TGTGCCAGCAGCTCATATAGCAATCAGCCCCAGCATTTT.

The V gene is TRBV27, the J gene TRBJ1-1; D possibly corresponds to TRBD1 (5 bases). Germline V gene data show CDR1 as MNHEY and CDR2 as SMNVEV (reference sequence). The CDR3 contains 16 residues. Trimming shortened V by 3 bases and J by 4 bases, and 18 bases separated the two germline ends. The CDR3 region has the DNA TGTGCCAGCAGTTTGTACTGGGTGAGGGGCGGCACTGAAGCTTTCTTT. Translating gives CASSLYWVRGGTEAFF.

This clone was counted once. The gene calls are TRBV14 and TRBJ2-1; either TRBD1 or TRBD2 may supply D (6 bases each). The CDR3 loop spans 16 amino acids. CDR1 and CDR2 from the germline V gene are SGHDN and FVKESK. Trimming took off 5 bases at V and 7 bases at J, with 21 bases between the two ends. The CDR3 nucleotides are TGTGCCAGCAGCGGATTCGGTTGGGGGGCCCGGAATGAGCAGTTCTTC. Protein sequence: CASSGFGWGARNEQFF.

This CDR3 reads CASSYATKYNEQFF. The CDR3, as DNA: TGTGCCAGCAGTTACGCGACAAAATACAATGAGCAGTTCTTC. The gene calls are TRBV6-5 and TRBJ2-1; D is undetermined. The CDR3 covers 14 residues. V lost 2 bases and J lost 4, with 9 bases in between. The V gene's germline CDR1 is MNHEY and CDR2 SVGAGI.

This rearrangement joins TRBV13 to TRBJ2-6, with TRBD1 matching 8 bases. After removal of 6 bases from V and 0 bases from J, the junction contained 10 bases not matched to a gene. Germline V gives CDR1 PRHDT, CDR2 FYEKMQ (reference sequence). The CDR3 is 18 amino acids. The CDR3 spells CASRRGTGTISGANVLTF. The CDR3 bases are TGTGCCAGCAGGAGGGGGACAGGTACCATCTCTGGGGCCAACGTCCTGACTTTC.

The rearrangement uses TRBV15 and TRBJ2-4; D might be TRBD1 (6 bases). Germline CDR1 reads LNHNV; CDR2 reads YYDKDF (reference sequence). V was clipped by 0 bases and J by 0 bases, with 15 bases between them. This CDR3 is built from 18 residues. The CDR3 region is CATSRENREDLAKNIQYF. The CDR3 coding sequence is TGTGCCACCAGCAGAGAAAACAGGGAAGATTTAGCCAAAAACATTCAGTACTTC.

The chain carries TRBV11-2 and TRBJ1-5, with 7 bases fitting TRBD1. In germline, CDR1 is SGHAT, CDR2 FQNNGV. The CDR3 is made up of 16 amino acids. V lost 1 base and J lost 4; bases outside the gene matches: 7. In DNA form, the CDR3 reads TGTGCCAGCAGCTTAGGCCGGACAGGTGGAAATCAGCCCCAGCATTTT. This gives the protein CASSLGRTGGNQPQHF.

In DNA form, the CDR3 reads TGTGCCAGTAGTGGATCCAGGGAGCACCAAGAGACCCAGTACTTC. Translation: CASSGSREHQETQYF. The chain employs TRBV19 and TRBJ2-5, with D possibly called TRBD1 or TRBD2 (5 bases each). The germline V and J ends were trimmed by 5 bases and 0 bases, with 13 bases remaining between them. CDR1 is LNHDA and CDR2 is SQIVND in the germline V gene (reference sequence). CDR3 size: 15 residues.

The CDR3 is CASSPNGGFGSYNEQFF. The CDR3 coding sequence is TGTGCCAGCAGCCCTAACGGCGGCTTCGGCTCCTACAATGAGCAGTTCTTC. J is TRBJ2-1 and V is TRBV5-6; D remains unclear. The V end was cut by 4 bases, the J end by 0 bases, with 17 bases between. Germline CDR1 is SGHDT and CDR2 is YYEEEE. This CDR3 has 17 residues.

This chain uses TRBV7-9 with TRBJ1-2, with 8 bases identical to TRBD1. There are 14 residues in the CDR3. With V trimmed by 4 bases and J by 5 bases, 6 bases remained unmatched. Looked up from germline, CDR1 is SEHNR and CDR2 is FQNEAQ (reference sequence). The CDR3 loop is CASSSGTGTYGYTF. As DNA, the CDR3 is TGTGCCAGCAGCTCGGGGACAGGAACATATGGCTACACCTTC.

This clone occurred a few times. V usage is TRBV5-1 and J usage is TRBJ2-5; no clear D. Germline lookup yields CDR1 SGHRS and CDR2 YFSETQ. The CDR3 extends over 13 amino acids. Trimming cost V 5 bases and J 0 bases, with 8 bases left between them. The CDR3 loop reads CASSWTYQETQYF. In nucleotides, the CDR3 is TGCGCCAGCAGTTGGACCTACCAAGAGACCCAGTACTTC.

V and J are TRBV6-4 and TRBJ2-1, with D unclear. The CDR3 has 13 amino acids. CDR1 and CDR2 from the germline V gene are MRHNA and SNTAGT. Deletions cut 4 bases from V and 5 bases from J, with 9 bases between. This CDR3 is CASSAGPNNEQFF. CDR3 in DNA: TGTGCCAGCAGTGCCGGACCCAACAATGAGCAGTTCTTC.

This clone was picked up one time. CDR3 sequence: CASSERAGGLLVGTDTQYF. The CDR3 DNA reads as TGTGCCAGCAGTGAGCGGGCGGGGGGCCTGTTGGTTGGCACAGATACGCAGTATTTT. V gene TRBV6-1 combines with J gene TRBJ2-3; 8 bases fit TRBD2. The V and J ends lost 3 bases and 1 base, in that order; junction bases with no gene match: 15. Germline V lookup: CDR1 MNHNS, CDR2 SASEGT. The CDR3 runs to 19 residues.

The genes are TRBV5-1 and TRBJ2-3; the D is unclear. The CDR3 totals 11 residues. In germline, CDR1 is SGHRS, CDR2 YFSETQ. With 1 base removed from V and 4 bases from J, the gap between germline ends came to 1 base. CDR3 protein: CASSLSDTQYF. The CDR3 nucleotides read TGCGCCAGCAGCTTGTCAGATACGCAGTATTTT.

V gene TRBV27 combines with J gene TRBJ1-5, with 8 bases lining up with TRBD1. Germline assignment: CDR1 MNHEY and CDR2 SMNVEV (reference sequence). V lost 5 bases and J lost 4; bases outside the gene matches: 7. CDR3 length: 15 amino acids. The CDR3 bases are TGTGCCAGCAGTGGCAGGACAGGGAGGAATCAGCCCCAGCATTTT. It yields the protein CASSGRTGRNQPQHF.

The V gene is TRBV5-1, the J gene TRBJ2-2; 7 nucleotides agree with TRBD1. V trimming: 7 bases; J trimming: 5 bases; junction bases outside the gene matches: 14. Germline CDR1 reads SGHRS; CDR2 reads YFSETQ. The CDR3 contains 16 residues. The CDR3 loop is CASSSRGLIGTGELFF. CDR3 nucleotide sequence: TGCGCCAGCTCGTCGAGGGGGCTAATCGGAACCGGGGAGCTGTTTTTT.

The DNA of the CDR3 is TGTGCCAGCAGCTTGGACCCTTACTCAGACTACGAGCAGTACTTC. It encodes CASSLDPYSDYEQYF. The V gene is TRBV7-6, the J gene TRBJ2-7; D is undetermined. The V gene lost 3 bases and the J gene lost 3 bases, with 15 bases spanning the gap. CDR3 size: 15 residues. Germline CDR1 and CDR2: SGHVS and FNYEAQ.

The chain carries TRBV6-1 and TRBJ1-3; no clear D gene. The CDR3 has 15 residues. Trimming removed 1 base from V and 0 bases from J, with 7 bases in between. The germline CDR1 and CDR2 sequences are MNHNS and SASEGT. DNA of the CDR3: TGTGCCAGCAGTGAAGGCTTATACTCTGGAAACACCATATATTTT. This codes for CASSEGLYSGNTIYF.

This clone showed up just once. The chain couples TRBV2 to TRBJ1-2; the D is unclear. Trimming removed 1 base from V and 6 bases from J, with 9 bases in between. CDR1 and CDR2 (germline): SNHLY, FYNNEI. This CDR3 spans 13 amino acids. CDR3 residues: CASSEVPVNGYTF. CDR3 sequence (DNA): TGTGCCAGCAGTGAAGTCCCGGTTAATGGCTACACCTTC. Using reference TRBV2 and TRBJ1-2 for the parts outside the CDR3, the full variable domain is EPEVTQTPSHQVTQMGQEVILRCVPISNHLYFYWYRQILGQKVEFLVSFYNNEISEKSEIFDDQFSVERPDGSNFTLKIRSTKLEDSAMYFCASSEVPVNGYTFGSGTRLTVV.